Sequencing of this T cell receptor (beta chain) was carried out in a study of read filtering for tumor transcriptome and immune sequencing. Whole-study context: Among patients, roughly 17 were male and more than 12 female, aged about 40 to 90 (mean around 66). DNase treatment preceded whole-transcriptome library preparation. Study findings and constraints: Approximately 87% of IR-seq clonotypes had a single read, yet these held about 3.5% of reads. IR-seq captured clonotypes deeper and more reliably than RNA-seq.

Molecular barcoded adaptors covering alpha/delta and beta/gamma chains were used on roughly 400 ng RNA. TCRdb redid the calling of the reads with MiXCR, one entry per CDR3 protein. The sample comprises 40,000 to 50,000 distinct CDR3 sequences, roughly an eighth of which are singletons, and roughly 30% rests with the top ten. The CDR3 length is 12 residues. Germline CDR1 reads MNHEY; CDR2 reads SMNVEV (reference sequence). The V and J ends lost 6 bases and 2 bases respectively, with 8 bases between them. This clonotype occurred many times. The antigen is unknown. The chain carries TRBV27 and TRBJ2-7; D is uncertain. This clonotype was obtained from a donor at least 40 years old with multiple myeloma. Sequencing input: a population of CD138-negative cells sorted from bone marrow. CDR3 protein: CASRDLTYEQYF. Here the CDR3 DNA reads TGTGCCAGCAGGGACCTCACCTACGAGCAGTACTTC.